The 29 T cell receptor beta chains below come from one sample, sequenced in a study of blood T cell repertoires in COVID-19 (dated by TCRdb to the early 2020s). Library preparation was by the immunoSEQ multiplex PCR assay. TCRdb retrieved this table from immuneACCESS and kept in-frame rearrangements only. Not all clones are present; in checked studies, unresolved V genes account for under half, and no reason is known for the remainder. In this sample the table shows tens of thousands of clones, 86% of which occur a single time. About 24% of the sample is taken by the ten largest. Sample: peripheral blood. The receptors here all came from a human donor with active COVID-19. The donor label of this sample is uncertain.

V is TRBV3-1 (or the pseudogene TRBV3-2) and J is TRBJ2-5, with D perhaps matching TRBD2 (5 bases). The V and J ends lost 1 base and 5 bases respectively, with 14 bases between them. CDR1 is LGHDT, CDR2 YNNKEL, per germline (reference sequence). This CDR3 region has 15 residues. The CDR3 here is CASSQGAGNVETQYF. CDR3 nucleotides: TGTGCCAGCAGCCAAGGGGCGGGCAACGTGGAGACCCAGTACTTC.

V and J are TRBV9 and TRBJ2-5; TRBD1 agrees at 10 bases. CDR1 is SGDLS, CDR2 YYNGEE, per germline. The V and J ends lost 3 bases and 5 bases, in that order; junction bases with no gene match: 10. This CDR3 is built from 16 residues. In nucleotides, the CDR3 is TGTGCCAGCAGCGCTCAGCCCCCGGGACAGGGGGAGACCCAGTACTTC. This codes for CASSAQPPGQGETQYF.

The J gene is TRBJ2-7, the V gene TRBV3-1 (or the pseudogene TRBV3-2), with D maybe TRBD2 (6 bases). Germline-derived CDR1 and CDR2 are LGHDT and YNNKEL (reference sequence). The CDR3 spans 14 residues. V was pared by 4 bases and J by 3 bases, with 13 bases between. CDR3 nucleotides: TGTGCCAGCAGCCTAACTAGCAGATTCTACGAGCAGTACTTC. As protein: CASSLTSRFYEQYF.

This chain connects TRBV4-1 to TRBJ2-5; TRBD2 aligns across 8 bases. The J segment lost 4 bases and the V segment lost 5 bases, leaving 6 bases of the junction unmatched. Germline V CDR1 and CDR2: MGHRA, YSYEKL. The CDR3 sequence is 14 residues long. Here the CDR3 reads CASSYQGLGETQYF. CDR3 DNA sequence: TGCGCCAGCAGCTACCAGGGACTAGGAGAGACCCAGTACTTC.

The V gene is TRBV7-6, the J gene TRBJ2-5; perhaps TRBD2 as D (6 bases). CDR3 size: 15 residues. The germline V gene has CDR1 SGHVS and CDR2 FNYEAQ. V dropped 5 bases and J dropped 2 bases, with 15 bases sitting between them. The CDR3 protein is CASSLQAGLQETQYF. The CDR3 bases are TGTGCCAGCAGCCTCCAAGCGGGCCTGCAAGAGACCCAGTACTTC. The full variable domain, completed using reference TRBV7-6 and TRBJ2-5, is GAGVSQSPRYKVTKRGQDVALRCDPISGHVSLYWYRQALGQGPEFLTYFNYEAQQDKSGLPNDRFSAERPEGSISTLTIQRTEQRDSAMYRCASSLQAGLQETQYFGPGTRLLVL.

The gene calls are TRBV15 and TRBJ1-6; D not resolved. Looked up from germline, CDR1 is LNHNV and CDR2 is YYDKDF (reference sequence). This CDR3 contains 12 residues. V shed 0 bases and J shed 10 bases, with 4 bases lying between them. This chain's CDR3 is CATSRDGSPLHF. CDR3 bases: TGTGCCACCAGCAGAGACGGGTCACCCCTCCACTTT.

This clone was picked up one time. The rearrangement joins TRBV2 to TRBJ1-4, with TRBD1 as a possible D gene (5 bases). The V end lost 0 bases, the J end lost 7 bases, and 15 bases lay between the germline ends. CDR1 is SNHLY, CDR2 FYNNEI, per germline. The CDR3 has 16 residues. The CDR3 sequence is CASSEARGQWGEKLFF. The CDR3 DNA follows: TGTGCCAGCAGTGAAGCGCGGGGCCAGTGGGGTGAAAAACTGTTTTTT. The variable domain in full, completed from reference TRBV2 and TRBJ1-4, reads EPEVTQTPSHQVTQMGQEVILRCVPISNHLYFYWYRQILGQKVEFLVSFYNNEISEKSEIFDDQFSVERPDGSNFTLKIRSTKLEDSAMYFCASSEARGQWGEKLFFGSGTQLSVL.

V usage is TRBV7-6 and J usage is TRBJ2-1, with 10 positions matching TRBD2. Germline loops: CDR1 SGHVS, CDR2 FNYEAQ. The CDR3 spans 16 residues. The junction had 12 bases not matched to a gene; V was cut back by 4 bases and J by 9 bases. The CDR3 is CASSSPGLANRGEQFF. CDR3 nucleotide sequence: TGTGCCAGCAGCTCTCCGGGACTAGCGAATCGGGGTGAGCAGTTCTTC.

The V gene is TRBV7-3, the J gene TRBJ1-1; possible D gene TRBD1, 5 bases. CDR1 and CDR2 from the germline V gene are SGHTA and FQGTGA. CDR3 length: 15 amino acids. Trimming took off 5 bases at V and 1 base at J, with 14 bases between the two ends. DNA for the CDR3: TGTGCCAGCAGCACAATCCCAGGGCCGAACACTGAAGCTTTCTTT. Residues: CASSTIPGPNTEAFF.

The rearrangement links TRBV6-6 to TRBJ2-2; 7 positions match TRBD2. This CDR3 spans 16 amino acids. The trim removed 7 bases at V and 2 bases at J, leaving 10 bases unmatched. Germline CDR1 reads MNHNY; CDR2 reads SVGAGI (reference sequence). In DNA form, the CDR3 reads TGTGCCAGCACCCACGCAGGGACTAAAAACACCGGGGAGCTGTTTTTT. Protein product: CASTHAGTKNTGELFF.

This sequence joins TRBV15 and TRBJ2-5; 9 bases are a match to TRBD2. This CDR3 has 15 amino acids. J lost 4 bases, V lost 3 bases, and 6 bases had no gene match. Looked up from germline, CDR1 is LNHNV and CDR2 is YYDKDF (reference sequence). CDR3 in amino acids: CATSSRREGRETQYF. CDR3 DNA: TGTGCCACCAGCAGCAGGCGGGAGGGCCGAGAGACCCAGTACTTC.

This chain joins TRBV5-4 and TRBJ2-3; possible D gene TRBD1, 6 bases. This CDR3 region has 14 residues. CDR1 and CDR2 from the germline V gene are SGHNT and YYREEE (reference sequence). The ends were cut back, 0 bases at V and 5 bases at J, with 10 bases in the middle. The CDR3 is CASSLATGRDTQYF. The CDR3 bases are TGTGCCAGCAGCTTGGCCACAGGGAGAGATACGCAGTATTTT.

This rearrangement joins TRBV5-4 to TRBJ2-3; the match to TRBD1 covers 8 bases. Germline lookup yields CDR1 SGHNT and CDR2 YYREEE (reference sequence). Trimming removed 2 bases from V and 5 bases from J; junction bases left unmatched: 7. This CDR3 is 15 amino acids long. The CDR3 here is CASSFVTGGEDTQYF. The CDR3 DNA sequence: TGTGCCAGCAGCTTTGTCACAGGGGGTGAAGATACGCAGTATTTT.

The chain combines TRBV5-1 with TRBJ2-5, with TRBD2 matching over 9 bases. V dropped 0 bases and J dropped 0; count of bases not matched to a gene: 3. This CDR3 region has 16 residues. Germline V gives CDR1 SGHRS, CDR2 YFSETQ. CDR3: CASSLEAGGNQETQYF. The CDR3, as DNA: TGCGCCAGCAGCTTGGAGGCGGGGGGGAACCAAGAGACCCAGTACTTC. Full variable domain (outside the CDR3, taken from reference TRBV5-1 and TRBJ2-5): KAGVTQTPRYLIKTRGQQVTLSCSPISGHRSVSWYQQTPGQGLQFLFEYFSETQRNKGNFPGRFSGRQFSNSRSEMNVSTLELGDSALYLCASSLEAGGNQETQYFGPGTRLLVL.

Here the CDR3 reads CASSTDDYGREGFDEQFF. In DNA form, the CDR3 reads TGTGCCAGTAGTACCGACGACTATGGGCGGGAGGGCTTCGATGAGCAGTTCTTC. The chain carries TRBV19 and TRBJ2-1; 9 nucleotides line up with TRBD2. Trimming removed 4 bases from V and 8 bases from J; junction bases left unmatched: 18. The CDR3 extends over 18 amino acids. Germline V gives CDR1 LNHDA, CDR2 SQIVND (reference sequence).

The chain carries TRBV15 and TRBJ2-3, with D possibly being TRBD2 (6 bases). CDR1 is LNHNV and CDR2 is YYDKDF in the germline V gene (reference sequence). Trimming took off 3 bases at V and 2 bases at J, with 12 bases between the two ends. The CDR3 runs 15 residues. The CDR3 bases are TGTGCCACCAGCAGCCCGACTAGTTACACAGATACGCAGTATTTT. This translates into CATSSPTSYTDTQYF.

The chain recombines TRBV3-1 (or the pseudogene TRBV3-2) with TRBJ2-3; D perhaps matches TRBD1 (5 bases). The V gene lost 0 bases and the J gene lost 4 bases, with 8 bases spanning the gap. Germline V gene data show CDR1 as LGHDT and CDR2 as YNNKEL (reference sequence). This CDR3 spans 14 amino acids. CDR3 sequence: CASSQDPGPDTQYF. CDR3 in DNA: TGTGCCAGCAGCCAAGATCCAGGGCCAGATACGCAGTATTTT.

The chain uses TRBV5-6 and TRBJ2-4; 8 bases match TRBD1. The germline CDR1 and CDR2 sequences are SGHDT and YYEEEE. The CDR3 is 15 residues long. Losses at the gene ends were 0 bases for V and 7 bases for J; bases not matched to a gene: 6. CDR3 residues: CASSLGGGQVNIQYF. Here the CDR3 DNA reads TGTGCCAGCAGCTTGGGAGGGGGACAGGTCAACATTCAGTACTTC.

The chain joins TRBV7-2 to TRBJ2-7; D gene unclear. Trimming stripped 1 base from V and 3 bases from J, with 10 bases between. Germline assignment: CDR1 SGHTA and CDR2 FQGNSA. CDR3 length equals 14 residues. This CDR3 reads CASSLVFTGYEQYF. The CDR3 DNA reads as TGTGCCAGCAGCTTAGTCTTCACGGGCTACGAGCAGTACTTC.

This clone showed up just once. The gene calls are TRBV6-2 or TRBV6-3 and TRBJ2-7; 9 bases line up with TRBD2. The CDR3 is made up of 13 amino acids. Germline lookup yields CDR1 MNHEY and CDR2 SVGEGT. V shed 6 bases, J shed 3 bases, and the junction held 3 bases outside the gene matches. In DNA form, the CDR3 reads TGTGCCAGCAGCCGAGCGGGGGGCTACGAGCAGTACTTC. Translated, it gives CASSRAGGYEQYF.

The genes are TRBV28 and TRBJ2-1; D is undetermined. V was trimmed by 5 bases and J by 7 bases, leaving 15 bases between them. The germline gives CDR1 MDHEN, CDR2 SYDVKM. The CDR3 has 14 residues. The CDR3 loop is CASSRLWFENEQFF. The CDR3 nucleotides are TGTGCCAGCAGTCGACTGTGGTTCGAGAATGAGCAGTTCTTC.

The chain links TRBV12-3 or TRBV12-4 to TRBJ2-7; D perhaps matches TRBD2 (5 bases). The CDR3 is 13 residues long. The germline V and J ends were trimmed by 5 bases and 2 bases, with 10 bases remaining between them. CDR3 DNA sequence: TGTGCCAGCAGTGGGTTCGGGGCCTACGAGCAGTACTTC. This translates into CASSGFGAYEQYF.

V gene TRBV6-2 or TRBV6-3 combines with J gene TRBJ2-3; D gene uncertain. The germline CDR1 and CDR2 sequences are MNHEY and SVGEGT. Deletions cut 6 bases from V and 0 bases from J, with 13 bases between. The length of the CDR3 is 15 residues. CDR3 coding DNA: TGTGCCAGCAGCCCACTCGATACTAGCACAGATACGCAGTATTTT. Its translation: CASSPLDTSTDTQYF.

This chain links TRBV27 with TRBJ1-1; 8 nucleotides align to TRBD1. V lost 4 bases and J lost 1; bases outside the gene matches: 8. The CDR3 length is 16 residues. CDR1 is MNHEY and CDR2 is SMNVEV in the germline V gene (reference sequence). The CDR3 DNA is TGTGCCAGCAGTTCCCCCGGGACAGGATGGAACACTGAAGCTTTCTTT. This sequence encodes CASSSPGTGWNTEAFF.

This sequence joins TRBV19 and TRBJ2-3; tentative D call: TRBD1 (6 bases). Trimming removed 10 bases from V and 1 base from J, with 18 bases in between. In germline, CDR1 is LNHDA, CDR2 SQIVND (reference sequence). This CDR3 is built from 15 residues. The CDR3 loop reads CATRKEDSRTDTQYF. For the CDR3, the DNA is TGTGCCACCCGTAAGGAGGACAGCCGCACAGATACGCAGTATTTT.

CDR3 in DNA: TGTGCCAGCAGCCCAAGACAGGGCCGGAACACTGAAGCTTTCTTT. It codes for CASSPRQGRNTEAFF. The chain employs TRBV6-2 or TRBV6-3 and TRBJ1-1; TRBD1 matches 7 bases. This CDR3 contains 15 residues. The V gene end was trimmed by 6 bases and the J gene end by 1 base; junction bases not matched to a gene: 8. The germline V gene encodes CDR1 MNHEY and CDR2 SVGEGT.

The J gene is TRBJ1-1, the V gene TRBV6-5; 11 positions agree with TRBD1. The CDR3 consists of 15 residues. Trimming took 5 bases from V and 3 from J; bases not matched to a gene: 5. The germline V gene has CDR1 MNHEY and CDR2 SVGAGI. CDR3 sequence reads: CASSLPGQGDTEAFF. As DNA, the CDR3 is TGTGCCAGCAGTCTACCGGGACAGGGGGACACTGAAGCTTTCTTT.

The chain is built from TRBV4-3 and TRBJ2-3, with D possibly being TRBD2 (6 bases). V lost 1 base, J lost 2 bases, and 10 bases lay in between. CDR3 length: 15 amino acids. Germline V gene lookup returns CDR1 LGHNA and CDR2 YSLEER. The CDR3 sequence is CASSQGGLYTDTQYF. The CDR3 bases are TGCGCCAGCAGCCAAGGGGGACTTTACACAGATACGCAGTATTTT.

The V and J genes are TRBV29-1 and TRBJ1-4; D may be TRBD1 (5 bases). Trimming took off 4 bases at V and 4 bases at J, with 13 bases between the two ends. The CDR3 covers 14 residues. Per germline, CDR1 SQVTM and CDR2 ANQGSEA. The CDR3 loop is CSVGQGYFNEKLFF. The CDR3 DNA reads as TGCAGCGTTGGGCAGGGCTACTTTAATGAAAAACTGTTTTTT.